This is a list of T cell receptor beta chains from one sample in a study of blood T cell repertoires in COVID-19. Clones were sequenced by immunoSEQ multiplex PCR, and TCRdb holds only the in-frame ones, with some missing. The repertoire holds about 280,000 clones, with about 88% as singletons. Specimen: peripheral blood. Source of these receptors: a woman between 65 and 79 years old with COVID-19, enrolled during active disease. CDR3s leave out the opening cysteine and the closing phenylalanine or tryptophan.

TRBV7-9	ALEGAASVTGELF
TRBV5-1	ASSRGTENGYT
TRBV24-1	ATSDRTSGGVTDTQY
TRBV6-5	ASSYSTGLGGYEQY
TRBV30	AWTGLREQY
TRBV5-1	ASSLDGRGIRTGELF
TRBV21-1	ASSNMGQGNEKLF
TRBV2	ASKTGGNYGYT
TRBV10-1	ASRRQFDTGELF
TRBV6-5	ASSYSGLAVNEQY
TRBV9	ASSVTGTYEQY
TRBV5-1	ASSLEYSDNSPLH
TRBV5-4	ASSFLAGGPEEQY
TRBV10-1	ASSGQAGTEAF
TRBV10-3	AISPEGSAYNSPLH
TRBV18	ASSPARTGDVIRYTEAF
TRBV19	ASSTGGNTIY
TRBV7-2	ASSLEAGVGYT
TRBV30	AWSLTGRYSYEQY
TRBV5-8	ASSATGPTDTQY
TRBV18	ASSPLGGRPDTQY
TRBV5-4	ASSGGQATTYEQY
TRBV9	ASRDGGTGNEQF
TRBV30	AWNYFGLQETQY
TRBV6-5	ASSPSTSSQPQH
TRBV9	ASSVDTGAYGYT
TRBV2	ASSEALNSPLH
TRBV27	ASSLDGRGGPVTGELF
TRBV15	ATSRGPWGGISGANVLT
TRBV7-9	ASSQGSNQPQH
TRBV6-2/TRBV6-3	ASSSLAGGLETQY
TRBV5-6	ASSPWGQGNTIY
TRBV5-4	ASSQRISAGNEQF
TRBV5-1	ASSLPGQGFPTSSYEQY
TRBV2	ASSDGLAGTGETQY
TRBV7-3	ASSPQTGGTDTQY